This record concerns one T cell receptor beta chain sequence. The method was immunoSEQ multiplex PCR; TCRdb's version includes in-frame clones alone and lacks a portion of them. The sample has about 400,000 clones; less than 90% are singletons. Enrolled during active infection, Seattle patients were then followed longitudinally. This entry is derived from a study of blood T cell repertoires in COVID-19. In the study overall: The origin of the acute and convalescent COVID-19 samples was the United States, Italy and Spain.

Per the germline V gene, CDR1 is SNHLY and CDR2 is FYNNEI. V shed 7 bases, J shed 4 bases, and the junction held 9 bases outside the gene matches. The CDR3 runs to 14 residues. The V gene is TRBV2, the J gene TRBJ1-2, with 7 bases matching TRBD1. This clonotype originated in a woman aged 55-70 years with COVID-19, enrolled during active disease. Specimen: peripheral blood. CDR3 residues: CASTGQVALYGYTF. CDR3 bases: TGTGCCAGCACTGGACAGGTAGCCCTCTATGGCTACACCTTC.